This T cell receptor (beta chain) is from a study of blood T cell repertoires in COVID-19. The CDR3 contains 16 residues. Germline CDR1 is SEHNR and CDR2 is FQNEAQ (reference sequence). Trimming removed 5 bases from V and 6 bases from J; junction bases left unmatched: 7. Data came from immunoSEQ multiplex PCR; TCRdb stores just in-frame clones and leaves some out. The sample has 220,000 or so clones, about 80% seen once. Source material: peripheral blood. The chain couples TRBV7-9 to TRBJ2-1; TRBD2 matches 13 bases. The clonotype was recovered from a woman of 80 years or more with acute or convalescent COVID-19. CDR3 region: CASSRTWTSGSNEQFF. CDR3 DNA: TGTGCCAGCAGCCGAACATGGACTAGCGGGAGCAATGAGCAGTTCTTC.